The 32 T cell receptor beta chains below were found in one sample sequenced in a study of shared clonotypes between healthy human individuals. Generated by immunoSEQ multiplex PCR, the TCRdb table keeps only in-frame clones and is missing some. The sample contains roughly 2,000,000 clones, roughly 95% of which appear only once. Naive CD8 cells comprised CD45RO-negative, CCR7-positively selected cells, excluding terminally differentiated effector memory CD45RA+ cells. Input material: naive CD8+ T cells from PBMCs. All receptors come from a young man in good health. Some clones in this sample may be carry-over from other donors' samples.

The chain employs TRBV28 and TRBJ1-1; TRBD1 is a possible D gene (5 bases). Germline lookup yields CDR1 MDHEN and CDR2 SYDVKM. The ends were cut back, 10 bases at V and 5 bases at J, with 17 bases in the middle. CDR3 size: 13 residues. This CDR3 reads CAILVTGFTEAFF. The DNA for the CDR3 is TGTGCCATATTAGTAACAGGTTTTACTGAAGCTTTCTTT.

The chain has TRBV15 and TRBJ2-2; weak D call: TRBD1 (6 bases). Trimming took off 6 bases at V and 4 bases at J, with 12 bases between the two ends. Germline lookup yields CDR1 LNHNV and CDR2 YYDKDF (reference sequence). The CDR3 totals 14 residues. Here the CDR3 reads CATSTGSTTGELFF. CDR3 coding DNA: TGTGCCACCAGTACAGGGTCGACCACCGGGGAGCTGTTTTTT.

The CDR3 here is CAISDGQLNEKLFF. For the CDR3, the DNA is TGTGCCATCAGTGACGGACAGCTTAATGAAAAACTGTTTTTT. The chain is built from TRBV10-3 and TRBJ1-4; a possible D gene is TRBD1 (6 bases). The CDR3 is 14 residues long. Per germline, CDR1 ENHRY and CDR2 SYGVKD. Trimming shortened V by 3 bases and J by 4 bases, and 9 bases separated the two germline ends.

V and J are TRBV4-1 and TRBJ2-7, with 10 bases aligning to TRBD1. Trimming took 1 base from V and 7 from J; bases not matched to a gene: 4. Per the germline V gene, CDR1 is MGHRA and CDR2 is YSYEKL. This CDR3 is built from 14 residues. CDR3 bases: TGCGCCAGCAGCCAAGGACAGGGGGCAAGGGAGCAGTACTTC. Translated, it gives CASSQGQGAREQYF.

The V and J genes are TRBV28 and TRBJ2-3, with D perhaps TRBD2 (6 bases). The CDR3 runs 13 residues. Germline CDR1 reads MDHEN; CDR2 reads SYDVKM. The germline V and J ends were trimmed by 5 bases and 6 bases, with 12 bases remaining between them. The CDR3 DNA sequence: TGTGCCAGCAGTGTCCCCGGAGGGGATACGCAGTATTTT. Translating it yields CASSVPGGDTQYF.

The chain couples TRBV4-2 to TRBJ2-7; 9 bases are a match to TRBD2. V lost 4 bases and J lost 2; bases outside the gene matches: 15. Germline assignment: CDR1 LGHNA and CDR2 YNFKEQ. The CDR3 covers 18 residues. DNA of the CDR3: TGTGCCAGCAGCCGACGAAAGGGGGTGATAGCGGGAGCCTACGAGCAGTACTTC. This translates into CASSRRKGVIAGAYEQYF.

J is TRBJ2-3 and V is TRBV11-2, with D unclear. The CDR3 length is 13 residues. Trimming took 4 bases from V and 5 from J, leaving 10 bases between them. Germline V gives CDR1 SGHAT, CDR2 FQNNGV. The CDR3 bases are TGTGCCAGCAGCTCCCTTGGGGTAGATACGCAGTATTTT. Translation gives CASSSLGVDTQYF.

This chain connects TRBV18 to TRBJ1-2, with no clear D. The germline V gene encodes CDR1 KGHSH and CDR2 LQKENI. V lost 3 bases and J 2 bases, leaving 13 bases between the germline ends. The CDR3 runs to 15 residues. The DNA for the CDR3 is TGTGCCAGCTCACCGTCAAGATACAGCAACTATGGCTACACCTTC. Translated: CASSPSRYSNYGYTF. The full variable domain, rest sourced from reference TRBV18 and TRBJ1-2, is NAGVMQNPRHLVRRRGQEARLRCSPMKGHSHVYWYRQLPEEGLKFMVYLQKENIIDESGMPKERFSAEFPKEGPSILRIQQVVRGDSAAYFCASSPSRYSNYGYTFGSGTRLTVV.

The chain is built from TRBV27 and TRBJ2-2; D is unclear. Germline loops: CDR1 MNHEY, CDR2 SMNVEV (reference sequence). Between the trimmed V and J ends, which lost 6 bases and 0 bases, there was a span of 14 bases. This CDR3 is built from 16 residues. CDR3 nucleotides: TGTGCCAGCAGCAAGCTAAACCTCGCGAACACCGGGGAGCTGTTTTTT. It specifies CASSKLNLANTGELFF.

V gene TRBV28 combines with J gene TRBJ1-1, with 8 bases that match TRBD1. Trimming cost V 4 bases and J 2 bases; bases outside gene matches: 3. CDR3 length: 14 residues. The germline gives CDR1 MDHEN, CDR2 SYDVKM. The chain's CDR3 is CASSSQGANTEAFF. Written as DNA, the CDR3 is TGTGCCAGCAGTTCCCAGGGGGCAAACACTGAAGCTTTCTTT.

V and J are TRBV7-6 and TRBJ2-7; maybe TRBD2 (6 bases). The CDR3 sequence is 15 residues long. V dropped 6 bases and J dropped 0 bases, with 15 bases sitting between them. The V gene's germline CDR1 is SGHVS and CDR2 FNYEAQ. In DNA, the CDR3 is TGTGCCAGCAGTCCTTTAGCGGCAAGCTCCTACGAGCAGTACTTC. The encoded protein is CASSPLAASSYEQYF.

The DNA of the CDR3 is TGTGCCAGCAGTTTAGACAGGGGGCAAGGCGGGGAGCTGTTTTTT. This encodes CASSLDRGQGGELFF. The J gene is TRBJ2-2, the V gene TRBV27, with 10 bases that match TRBD1. This CDR3 comprises 15 residues. The germline gives CDR1 MNHEY, CDR2 SMNVEV (reference sequence). V shed 2 bases and J 7 bases; nucleotides not matched to a gene: 4.

DNA for the CDR3: TGTGCCAGCAGCCTCTTTTTAGCGGGAGGCTCCTACAATGAGCAGTTCTTC. This translates into CASSLFLAGGSYNEQFF. J is TRBJ2-1 and V is TRBV2, with 10 bases that match TRBD2. After removal of 6 bases from V and 0 bases from J, the junction contained 8 bases not matched to a gene. The CDR3 loop spans 17 amino acids. Germline CDR1 is SNHLY and CDR2 is FYNNEI.

The chain has TRBV30 and TRBJ2-1; TRBD2 matches at 7 bases. The germline V gene encodes CDR1 GTSNPN and CDR2 SVGIG (reference sequence). CDR3 length: 14 amino acids. CDR3 in DNA: TGTGCTCTATTCAGCGGGACGTTCTACAATGAGCAGTTCTTC. It specifies CALFSGTFYNEQFF.

The genes are TRBV4-2 and TRBJ2-7; 7 positions match TRBD2. This CDR3 spans 14 amino acids. The junction had 17 bases not matched to a gene; V was cut back by 11 bases and J by 7 bases. Germline-derived CDR1 and CDR2 are LGHNA and YNFKEQ. The CDR3 reads CASSGTTPSWEQYF. CDR3 bases: TGTGCCTCTTCCGGGACTACTCCTTCTTGGGAGCAGTACTTC.

About this clone itself: Other DNA sequences in this sample translate to the same CDR3. The gene calls are TRBV11-2 and TRBJ2-7, with TRBD1 matching over 8 bases. The CDR3 has 14 amino acids. CDR1 and CDR2 (germline): SGHAT, FQNNGV. The V and J ends lost 3 bases and 0 bases, in that order; junction bases with no gene match: 1. The DNA for the CDR3 is TGTGCCAGCAGCTTTGGGACAGGCTCCTACGAGCAGTACTTC. This encodes CASSFGTGSYEQYF.

The chain combines TRBV10-3 with TRBJ1-4; D gene unclear. CDR1 is ENHRY, CDR2 SYGVKD, per germline. Trimming stripped 4 bases from V and 7 bases from J, with 16 bases between. CDR3 size: 15 residues. Here the CDR3 reads CAISGEAAEGEKLFF. The DNA for the CDR3 is TGTGCCATCAGTGGGGAGGCCGCCGAGGGTGAAAAACTGTTTTTT.

The DNA of the CDR3 is TGTGCCAGTGCACCGGGACAGGGGACTAACTATGGCTACACCTTC. This gives the protein CASAPGQGTNYGYTF. The chain employs TRBV27 and TRBJ1-2; TRBD1 matches 10 bases. Per the germline V gene, CDR1 is MNHEY and CDR2 is SMNVEV (reference sequence). There are 15 residues in the CDR3. The trim removed 9 bases at V and 0 bases at J, leaving 7 bases unmatched.

This clone showed up just once. The chain recombines TRBV4-2 with TRBJ2-7; D might be TRBD1 or TRBD2, each matching 6 bases. The germline V and J ends were trimmed by 0 bases and 0 bases, with 15 bases remaining between them. Germline V gene data show CDR1 as LGHNA and CDR2 as YNFKEQ. This CDR3 comprises 17 residues. As DNA, the CDR3 is TGTGCCAGCAGCCAAGACCGGGGGACAAAGAGCTCCTACGAGCAGTACTTC. Translated: CASSQDRGTKSSYEQYF.

The rearrangement uses TRBV11-2 and TRBJ1-5; D is perhaps TRBD1 (5 bases). V shed 5 bases and J shed 0 bases, with 8 bases lying between them. Germline V gene data show CDR1 as SGHAT and CDR2 as FQNNGV. The CDR3 spans 14 residues. The CDR3 sequence: CASSGGYSNQPQHF. The CDR3 nucleotides are TGTGCCAGCAGCGGGGGATATAGCAATCAGCCCCAGCATTTT.

This chain connects TRBV27 to TRBJ2-5, with D possibly TRBD2 on 5 matching bases. CDR1 is MNHEY, CDR2 SMNVEV, per germline (reference sequence). This CDR3 region has 14 residues. Trimming pared 5 bases from V and 5 bases from J, leaving 15 bases between. CDR3 in amino acids: CASSALGDPETQYF. CDR3 DNA: TGTGCCAGCAGTGCCCTCGGGGATCCGGAGACCCAGTACTTC.

This clone has a single count. The V and J genes are TRBV11-3 and TRBJ2-5; 8 nucleotides agree with TRBD1. Losses at the gene ends were 5 bases for V and 6 bases for J; bases not matched to a gene: 5. The germline CDR1 and CDR2 sequences are SGHNT and YENEEA. CDR3 length: 13 residues. CDR3 sequence: CASSPDRGQTQYF. As DNA, the CDR3 is TGTGCCAGCAGCCCCGACAGGGGACAGACCCAGTACTTC. The full variable domain, in which reference TRBV11-3 and TRBJ2-5 provide the parts outside the CDR3, is EAGVVQSPRYKIIEKKQPVAFWCNPISGHNTLYWYLQNLGQGPELLIRYENEEAVDDSQLPKDRFSAERLKGVDSTLKIQPAELGDSAVYLCASSPDRGQTQYFGPGTRLLVL.

The genes are TRBV28 and TRBJ1-5; D might be TRBD1 (6 bases). Germline assignment: CDR1 MDHEN and CDR2 SYDVKM. This CDR3 has 16 residues. Trimming removed 5 bases from V and 3 bases from J, with 17 bases in between. CDR3 bases: TGTGCCAGCAGTCCGACAGGCGTGATGAACAATCAGCCCCAGCATTTT. This codes for CASSPTGVMNNQPQHF.

This clone was recorded only once. The chain links TRBV19 to TRBJ1-2; maybe TRBD1 (6 bases). Germline CDR1 and CDR2: LNHDA and SQIVND (reference sequence). V was trimmed by 10 bases and J by 5 bases, leaving 20 bases between them. This CDR3 spans 14 amino acids. CDR3 residues: CATSRGGEVYGYTF. The CDR3 DNA reads as TGTGCCACCTCTAGGGGGGGCGAAGTATATGGCTACACCTTC.

This clone was seen a few times. CDR3 loop: CASSADTRHNTIYF. In DNA form, the CDR3 reads TGTGCCAGCAGCGCGGATACAAGGCACAACACCATATATTTT. The rearrangement joins TRBV9 to TRBJ1-3; D is unclear. Trimming shortened V by 3 bases and J by 7 bases, and 14 bases separated the two germline ends. CDR1 is SGDLS and CDR2 is YYNGEE in the germline V gene. The CDR3 extends over 14 amino acids.

A word on this clone: This same CDR3 is encoded by further DNA sequences in the sample. This chain joins TRBV5-6 and TRBJ2-5; D remains ambiguous. The V gene's germline CDR1 is SGHDT and CDR2 YYEEEE. The CDR3 extends over 11 amino acids. Trimming removed 0 bases at V and 5 bases at J, with 2 bases between. DNA for the CDR3: TGTGCCAGCAGCTTGGCGGAGACCCAGTACTTC. This encodes CASSLAETQYF.

The rearrangement joins TRBV7-9 to TRBJ2-1; D is perhaps TRBD2 (5 bases). The V end was cut by 8 bases, the J end by 8 bases, with 16 bases between. CDR1 SEHNR and CDR2 FQNEAQ come from the germline V gene (reference sequence). The CDR3 contains 13 residues. DNA of the CDR3: TGTGCCAGCGCCCCCGGGCCGAGGGATGAGCAGTTCTTC. Its protein is CASAPGPRDEQFF.

The V and J genes are TRBV28 and TRBJ2-5; D may be TRBD1 (5 bases). The V end was cut by 5 bases, the J end by 0 bases, with 13 bases between. CDR1 is MDHEN and CDR2 is SYDVKM in the germline V gene. CDR3 length: 15 residues. CDR3: CASSLTATYQETQYF. The CDR3 nucleotides are TGTGCCAGCAGTCTGACAGCGACGTACCAAGAGACCCAGTACTTC.

V gene TRBV18 combines with J gene TRBJ2-1; perhaps TRBD1 as D (5 bases). Trimming left V 2 bases short and J 6 bases short, with 11 bases between. Germline CDR1 KGHSH, CDR2 LQKENI. The CDR3 totals 14 residues. The CDR3 loop reads CASSPWGRPNEQFF. CDR3 sequence (DNA): TGTGCCAGCTCACCATGGGGCAGACCCAATGAGCAGTTCTTC.

The gene calls are TRBV9 and TRBJ2-2; D not certain. CDR3 size: 14 residues. Germline V gives CDR1 SGDLS, CDR2 YYNGEE. With 4 bases removed from V and 5 bases from J, the gap between germline ends came to 12 bases. The CDR3 DNA sequence: TGTGCCAGCAGCTCTAACTTCCGGACCGGGGAGCTGTTTTTT. This gives the protein CASSSNFRTGELFF.

In regard to this clone: Other DNA sequences in the same sample also yield this CDR3. The genes are TRBV27 and TRBJ1-1, with D possibly being TRBD1 (5 bases). Germline values: CDR1 MNHEY, CDR2 SMNVEV (reference sequence). V was clipped by 2 bases and J by 4 bases, with 11 bases between them. This CDR3 region has 14 residues. This CDR3 reads CASSLRGIGTEAFF. The CDR3 nucleotides read TGTGCCAGCAGTTTAAGGGGTATCGGCACTGAAGCTTTCTTT.

The genes are TRBV29-1 and TRBJ2-1; 11 positions match TRBD2. The CDR3 sequence is 14 residues long. Per the germline V gene, CDR1 is SQVTM and CDR2 is ANQGSEA. Trimming took 7 bases from V and 7 from J; bases not matched to a gene: 9. The CDR3 loop is CSATLAGVGNEQFF. CDR3 sequence (DNA): TGCAGCGCCACACTAGCGGGAGTTGGTAATGAGCAGTTCTTC.